This T cell receptor (beta chain) was documented in a study of technical replicates of blood from several donors. Trimming took off 0 bases at V and 7 bases at J, with 13 bases between the two ends. Germline V lookup: CDR1 SGHRS, CDR2 YFSETQ. There are 14 residues in the CDR3. Sequenced by immunoSEQ multiplex PCR; TCRdb stores in-frame clones only, minus some. In the table there are 81,000 or so clones, 96% of which are singletons. The genes are TRBV5-1 and TRBJ1-2; maybe TRBD1 (6 bases). The TCR sequence derives from a human donor in good health. Sequenced: T cells isolated from PBMCs. CDR3 DNA: TGCGCCAGCAGCTTGGGCCAGGGGAAGGGTGGCTACACCTTC. Protein product: CASSLGQGKGGYTF.